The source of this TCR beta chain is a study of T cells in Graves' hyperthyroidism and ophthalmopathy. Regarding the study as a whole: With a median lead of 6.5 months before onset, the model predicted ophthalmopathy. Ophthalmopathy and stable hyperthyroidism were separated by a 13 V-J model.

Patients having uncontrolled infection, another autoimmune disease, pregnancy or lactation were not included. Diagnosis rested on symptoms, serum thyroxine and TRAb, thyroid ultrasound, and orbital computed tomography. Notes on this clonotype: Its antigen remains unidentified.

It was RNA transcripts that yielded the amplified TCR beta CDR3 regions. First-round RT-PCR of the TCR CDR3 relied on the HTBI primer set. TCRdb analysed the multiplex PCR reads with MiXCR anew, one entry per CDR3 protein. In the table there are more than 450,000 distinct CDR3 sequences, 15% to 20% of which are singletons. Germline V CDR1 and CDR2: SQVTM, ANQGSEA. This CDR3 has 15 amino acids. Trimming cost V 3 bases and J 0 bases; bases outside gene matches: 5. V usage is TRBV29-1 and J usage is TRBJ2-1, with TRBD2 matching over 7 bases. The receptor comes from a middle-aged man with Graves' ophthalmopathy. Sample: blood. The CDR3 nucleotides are TGCAGCGTTGAGGGGACTAAAGACTCCTACAATGAGCAGTTCTTC. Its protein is CSVEGTKDSYNEQFF.